This TCR beta chain was retrieved from a study of blood T cell repertoires in COVID-19. Whole-study context: Both acute and convalescent COVID-19 samples were obtained from the United States, Italy and Spain.

Authors' analysis steps: Reference gene primer amplification in the assay estimated nucleated cell counts. Sequencing was performed with immunoSEQ multiplex PCR; in TCRdb, only in-frame clones are kept and a portion is missing. The V and J calls and the clone size are those of that table, but D and trimming were determined from the DNA. The sample lists about 250,000 clones, over 70% seen once, with around 30% in the top ten. V was pared by 0 bases and J by 3 bases, with 5 bases between. Per germline, CDR1 SGHTA and CDR2 FQGNSA. The CDR3 extends over 13 amino acids. The sample consisted of peripheral blood. The TCR sequence derives from a man aged 40-50 years with acute or convalescent COVID-19. The V and J genes are TRBV7-2 and TRBJ1-1; D uncertain. The CDR3 loop reads CASSLAADTEAFF. For the CDR3, the DNA is TGTGCCAGCAGCTTAGCTGCGGACACTGAAGCTTTCTTT.